These 18 T cell receptor beta chains share one sample of origin, sequenced in a study of blood T cell repertoires in COVID-19. Method: immunoSEQ multiplex PCR; TCRdb's copy keeps in-frame clones and lacks some. The table includes some 160,000 clones, 75% to 90% detected once. The sample consisted of peripheral blood. The receptor set was obtained from a woman aged 60 to 75 with active COVID-19.

This clone was observed a few times. This rearrangement joins TRBV2 to TRBJ2-7, with 10 positions matching TRBD2. The germline V gene encodes CDR1 SNHLY and CDR2 FYNNEI. The CDR3 contains 15 residues. J lost 3 bases, V lost 5 bases, and 7 bases had no gene match. The CDR3 coding sequence is TGTGCCAGCAGTAGCCTAGCGGGAGATTTCTACGAGCAGTACTTC. It yields the protein CASSSLAGDFYEQYF.

V usage is TRBV4-1 and J usage is TRBJ2-1; tentative D call: TRBD2 (5 bases). Per germline, CDR1 MGHRA and CDR2 YSYEKL. The CDR3 runs to 14 residues. With 4 bases removed from V and 5 bases from J, the gap between germline ends came to 12 bases. CDR3 nucleotide sequence: TGCGCCAGCAGCCTACCAGCGGCTGACAATGAGCAGTTCTTC. It codes for CASSLPAADNEQFF.

This chain links TRBV5-4 with TRBJ2-5; 11 positions agree with TRBD2. The junction had 8 bases not matched to a gene; V was cut back by 4 bases and J by 0 bases. Germline V lookup: CDR1 SGHNT, CDR2 YYREEE (reference sequence). CDR3 length equals 17 residues. The DNA for the CDR3 is TGTGCCAGCAGCCGGGGACTAGCGGCTGGGTACCAAGAGACCCAGTACTTC. Its translation: CASSRGLAAGYQETQYF.

This chain links TRBV7-3 with TRBJ2-3; 12 bases match TRBD2. J was trimmed by 0 bases and V by 2 bases; bases with no gene match: 9. Germline V CDR1 and CDR2: SGHTA, FQGTGA. The CDR3 is made up of 19 amino acids. The CDR3 bases are TGTGCCAGCAGCTTACTCGGCCTAGCGGGAGGGGGAAGCACAGATACGCAGTATTTT. This translates into CASSLLGLAGGGSTDTQYF. The full variable domain, with the rest looked up from reference TRBV7-3 and TRBJ2-3, is GAGVSQTPSNKVTEKGKYVELRCDPISGHTALYWYRQSLGQGPEFLIYFQGTGAADDSGLPNDRFFAVRPEGSVSTLKIQRTERGDSAVYLCASSLLGLAGGGSTDTQYFGPGTRLTVL.

CDR3 nucleotides: TGTGCCAGCAGTTACCTTGACAGGGGCTCACACGAGCAGTACTTC. It codes for CASSYLDRGSHEQYF. This rearrangement joins TRBV6-6 to TRBJ2-7; 8 positions match TRBD1. V gave up 2 bases and J gave up 5 bases; unmatched junction bases: 8. This CDR3 region has 15 residues. In germline, CDR1 is MNHNY, CDR2 SVGAGI (reference sequence).

The CDR3 is CASSSTGRTNEKLFF. The DNA of the CDR3 is TGTGCCAGCAGCTCGACAGGGCGAACTAATGAAAAACTGTTTTTT. V gene TRBV7-2 combines with J gene TRBJ1-4; the match to TRBD1 covers 7 bases. CDR3 length: 15 residues. Germline CDR1 and CDR2: SGHTA and FQGNSA. V lost 4 bases, J lost 1 base, and 3 bases stayed unmatched.

This clone was counted once. This chain uses TRBV27 with TRBJ2-7; 10 bases match TRBD2. The CDR3 contains 14 residues. The V segment lost 2 bases and the J segment 7 bases; nucleotides outside the gene matches: 5. Germline CDR1 MNHEY, CDR2 SMNVEV (reference sequence). The CDR3 DNA reads TGTGCCAGCAGTTTACTAGCGGGAGATCGGGAGCAGTACTTC. It encodes CASSLLAGDREQYF.

The chain carries TRBV7-9 and TRBJ1-1, with 7 bases aligning to TRBD1. Trimming at V came to 1 base and at J to 0 bases, leaving 2 bases not matched to a gene. From germline, CDR1 is SEHNR and CDR2 FQNEAQ (reference sequence). The CDR3 covers 15 residues. The DNA for the CDR3 is TGTGCCAGCAGCTTAGGGGACAGATTGAACACTGAAGCTTTCTTT. Protein: CASSLGDRLNTEAFF.

This chain links TRBV5-8 with TRBJ2-7; TRBD2 agrees at 13 bases. Germline V gene data show CDR1 as SGHTS and CDR2 as YDEGEE. This CDR3 region has 16 residues. V lost 1 base, J lost 6 bases, and 7 bases stayed unmatched. In nucleotides, the CDR3 is TGTGCCAGCAGCTTGAATCGACTAGCGGGAGGTACCGAGCAGTACTTC. Translated, it gives CASSLNRLAGGTEQYF. Full variable domain (outside the CDR3, taken from reference TRBV5-8 and TRBJ2-7): EAGVTQSPTHLIKTRGQQATLRCSPISGHTSVYWYQQALGLGLQFLLWYDEGEERNRGNFPPRFSGRQFPNYSSELNVNALELEDSALYLCASSLNRLAGGTEQYFGPGTRLTVT.

J is TRBJ1-2 and V is TRBV5-4, with D tentatively TRBD1 (6 bases). The V and J ends lost 2 bases and 8 bases respectively, with 22 bases between them. This CDR3 comprises 16 residues. CDR1 and CDR2 from the germline V gene are SGHNT and YYREEE (reference sequence). CDR3 region: CASSLGGTDRAWGYTF. In nucleotides, the CDR3 is TGTGCCAGCAGCTTAGGGGGTACCGATAGAGCGTGGGGCTACACCTTC.

The rearrangement links TRBV30 to TRBJ1-3, with unresolved D. CDR3 length: 16 residues. The germline CDR1 and CDR2 sequences are GTSNPN and SVGIG (reference sequence). V lost 4 bases and J 0 bases, leaving 16 bases between the germline ends. The CDR3 DNA reads TGTGCCTGGATGCTGCCAGGCTTCCCCTCTGGAAACACCATATATTTT. Amino acid sequence: CAWMLPGFPSGNTIYF.

CDR3 DNA sequence: TGTGCCAGCAGCTTGCGCCGGACAGGGCAAGGGAATGAGCAGTTCTTC. This sequence encodes CASSLRRTGQGNEQFF. This rearrangement joins TRBV5-8 to TRBJ2-1; the match to TRBD1 covers 8 bases. V lost 1 base to trimming and J lost 7 bases; unmatched junction nucleotides: 10. The CDR3 covers 16 residues. CDR1 is SGHTS and CDR2 is YDEGEE in the germline V gene.

This sequence joins TRBV7-2 and TRBJ2-2; D unresolved. The CDR3 spans 16 residues. The V end lost 0 bases, the J end lost 1 base, and 9 bases lay between the germline ends. Germline V CDR1 and CDR2: SGHTA, FQGNSA. The CDR3 region is CASSLARMENTGELFF. CDR3 coding DNA: TGTGCCAGCAGCTTAGCGAGGATGGAGAACACCGGGGAGCTGTTTTTT.

This chain connects TRBV10-2 to TRBJ2-1; 8 nucleotides line up with TRBD2. The V and J ends lost 0 bases and 4 bases, in that order; junction bases with no gene match: 8. The V gene's germline CDR1 is WSHSY and CDR2 SAAADI. CDR3 length: 17 residues. CDR3 amino acids: CASSESLPSGFYNEQFF. DNA for the CDR3: TGCGCCAGCAGTGAGTCTTTGCCTAGCGGGTTTTACAATGAGCAGTTCTTC.

The chain joins TRBV6-2 or TRBV6-3 to TRBJ2-1; D unresolved. The CDR3 sequence is 16 residues long. Germline loops: CDR1 MNHEY, CDR2 SVGEGT. The V gene lost 1 base and the J gene lost 3 bases, with 13 bases spanning the gap. CDR3 in amino acids: CASSYLAPGGYNEQFF. CDR3 in DNA: TGTGCCAGCAGTTACTTAGCTCCTGGCGGCTACAATGAGCAGTTCTTC.

The chain couples TRBV6-5 to TRBJ1-1; the match to TRBD1 covers 9 bases. V dropped 3 bases and J dropped 4; count of bases not matched to a gene: 3. The CDR3 is 14 amino acids. CDR1 is MNHEY and CDR2 is SVGAGI in the germline V gene. In DNA form, the CDR3 reads TGTGCCAGCAGTTATTTGGACAGGGGCACTGAAGCTTTCTTT. Protein sequence: CASSYLDRGTEAFF.

The count of this clone is one. The DNA for the CDR3 is TGTGCCAGCAGCTTCGAGCCCACGGGATTGCAAGGAAACACCATATATTTT. Protein: CASSFEPTGLQGNTIYF. V is TRBV7-2 and J is TRBJ1-3; the D is unclear. V lost 3 bases, J lost 4 bases, and 19 bases lay in between. The CDR3 covers 17 residues. Per the germline V gene, CDR1 is SGHTA and CDR2 is FQGNSA.

The chain uses TRBV5-8 and TRBJ2-5, with D unclear. This CDR3 is built from 14 residues. Trimming stripped 4 bases from V and 4 bases from J, with 14 bases between. Germline CDR1 is SGHTS and CDR2 is YDEGEE. The CDR3 spells CASSNGPGGETQYF. CDR3 sequence (DNA): TGTGCCAGCAGCAATGGGCCCGGTGGAGAGACCCAGTACTTC. The variable domain in full, completed from reference TRBV5-8 and TRBJ2-5, reads EAGVTQSPTHLIKTRGQQATLRCSPISGHTSVYWYQQALGLGLQFLLWYDEGEERNRGNFPPRFSGRQFPNYSSELNVNALELEDSALYLCASSNGPGGETQYFGPGTRLLVL.